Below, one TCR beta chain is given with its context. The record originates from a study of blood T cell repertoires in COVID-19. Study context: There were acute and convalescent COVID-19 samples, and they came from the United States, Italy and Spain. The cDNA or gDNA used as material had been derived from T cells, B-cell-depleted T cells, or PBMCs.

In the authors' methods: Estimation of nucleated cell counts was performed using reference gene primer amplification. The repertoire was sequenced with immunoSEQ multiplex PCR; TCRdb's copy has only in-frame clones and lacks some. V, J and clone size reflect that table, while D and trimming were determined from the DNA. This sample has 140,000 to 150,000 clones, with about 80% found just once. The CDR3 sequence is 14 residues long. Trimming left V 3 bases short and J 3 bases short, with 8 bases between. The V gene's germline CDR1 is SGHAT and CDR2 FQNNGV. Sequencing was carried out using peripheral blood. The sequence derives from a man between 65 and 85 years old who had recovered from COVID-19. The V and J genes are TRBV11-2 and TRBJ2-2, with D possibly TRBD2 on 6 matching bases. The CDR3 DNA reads TGTGCCAGCAGCTTCGGGACTTACACCGGGGAGCTGTTTTTT. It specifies CASSFGTYTGELFF.